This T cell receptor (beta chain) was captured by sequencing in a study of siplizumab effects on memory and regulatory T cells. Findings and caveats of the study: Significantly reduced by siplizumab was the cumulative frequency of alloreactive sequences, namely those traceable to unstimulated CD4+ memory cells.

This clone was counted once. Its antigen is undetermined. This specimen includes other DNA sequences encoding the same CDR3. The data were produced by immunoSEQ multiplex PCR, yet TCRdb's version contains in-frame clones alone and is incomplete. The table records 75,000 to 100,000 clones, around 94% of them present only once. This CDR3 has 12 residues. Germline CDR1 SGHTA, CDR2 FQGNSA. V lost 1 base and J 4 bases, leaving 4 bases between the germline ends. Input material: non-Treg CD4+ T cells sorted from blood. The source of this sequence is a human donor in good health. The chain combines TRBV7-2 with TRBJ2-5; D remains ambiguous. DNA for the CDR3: TGTGCCAGCAGCTTAGACGTAGAGACCCAGTACTTC. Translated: CASSLDVETQYF.